One and the same sample provided the 3 T cell receptor beta chains below, sequenced in a study of blood T cell repertoires in COVID-19. Generated by immunoSEQ multiplex PCR, the TCRdb table keeps only in-frame clones and is missing some. Seen here are roughly 250,000 clones, approximately 91% observed once, and the top ten hold approximately 2.6%. Material for sequencing was peripheral blood. The receptors derive from a person aged 18 to 30 with COVID-19, enrolled during active disease.

This chain links TRBV28 with TRBJ2-7, with a weak D call TRBD1 (5 bases). Trimming took 3 bases from V and 4 from J, leaving 13 bases between them. This CDR3 is built from 14 residues. The V gene's germline CDR1 is MDHEN and CDR2 SYDVKM. The CDR3 DNA is TGTGCCAGCAGTTTGTTCCAGGGTCCATACGAGCAGTACTTC. Translated: CASSLFQGPYEQYF.

The rearrangement links TRBV30 to TRBJ1-5; D remains ambiguous. Germline V gene data show CDR1 as GTSNPN and CDR2 as SVGIG (reference sequence). V was shortened by 2 bases and J by 6 bases, with 17 bases between the two germline ends. The CDR3 totals 15 residues. CDR3 protein: CAWSLSLFGSQPQHF. The CDR3 coding sequence is TGTGCCTGGAGTCTTTCGTTGTTCGGGAGTCAGCCCCAGCATTTT.

This clone appeared a single time. The genes are TRBV2 and TRBJ1-2, with D possibly matching TRBD1 (6 bases). This CDR3 comprises 14 residues. CDR1 is SNHLY and CDR2 is FYNNEI in the germline V gene. V lost 3 bases, J lost 3 bases, and 11 bases lay in between. Here the CDR3 DNA reads TGTGCCAGCAGTGAGACTGGGACACACTATGGCTACACCTTC. It yields the protein CASSETGTHYGYTF.